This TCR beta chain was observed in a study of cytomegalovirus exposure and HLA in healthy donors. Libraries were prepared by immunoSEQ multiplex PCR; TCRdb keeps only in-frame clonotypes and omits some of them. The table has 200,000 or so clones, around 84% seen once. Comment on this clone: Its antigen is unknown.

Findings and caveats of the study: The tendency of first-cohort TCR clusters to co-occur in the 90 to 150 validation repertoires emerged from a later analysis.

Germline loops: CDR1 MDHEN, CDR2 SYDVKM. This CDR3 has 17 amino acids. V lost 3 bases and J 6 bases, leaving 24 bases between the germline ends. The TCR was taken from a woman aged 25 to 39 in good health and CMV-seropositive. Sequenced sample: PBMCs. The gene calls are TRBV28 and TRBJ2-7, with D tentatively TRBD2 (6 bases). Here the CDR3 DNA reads TGTGCCAGCAGTTTTATAGGGACTCAGAATAAGGGAGGCGAGCAGTACTTC. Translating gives CASSFIGTQNKGGEQYF.